This T cell receptor (beta chain) was captured in a study of identifying expanded T cells in peripheral blood. General observations from the study: Across healthy donors, higher total template counts meant significantly greater roughly 2-week count variance. Differentially abundant clones: roughly 1.2 between replicates, about 16 at about 13 days, 18 to 20 at four.

Sequencing used immunoSEQ multiplex PCR; TCRdb keeps in-frame clones, though not all of them. The sample records about 54,000 clones, roughly 87% being singletons. Collection occurred without any documented infections or immune events in donors. Remarks on this clone: Its antigen is currently unknown.

CDR3 length: 12 residues. Germline-derived CDR1 and CDR2 are SGHTA and FQGNSA. The V end lost 1 base, the J end lost 4 bases, and 4 bases lay between the germline ends. This TCR came from a person between 18 and 69 years old in good health. The chain combines TRBV7-2 with TRBJ1-2; D is undetermined. Sample: blood. CDR3 coding DNA: TGTGCCAGCAGCTTAGGTTTCTATGGCTACACCTTC. Residues: CASSLGFYGYTF.